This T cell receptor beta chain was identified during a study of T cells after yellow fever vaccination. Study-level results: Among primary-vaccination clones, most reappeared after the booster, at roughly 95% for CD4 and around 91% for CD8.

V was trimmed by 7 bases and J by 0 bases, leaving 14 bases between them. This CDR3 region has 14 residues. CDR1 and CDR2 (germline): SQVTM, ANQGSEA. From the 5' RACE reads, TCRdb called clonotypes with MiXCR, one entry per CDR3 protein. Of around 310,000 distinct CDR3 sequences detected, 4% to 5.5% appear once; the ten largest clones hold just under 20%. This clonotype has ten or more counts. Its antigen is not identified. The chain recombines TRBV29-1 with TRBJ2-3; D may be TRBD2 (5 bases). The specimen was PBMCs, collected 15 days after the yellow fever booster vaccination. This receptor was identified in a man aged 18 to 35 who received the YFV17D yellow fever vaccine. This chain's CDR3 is CSASGGSSTDTQYF. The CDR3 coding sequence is TGCAGCGCGTCTGGAGGTTCGAGCACAGATACGCAGTATTTT.